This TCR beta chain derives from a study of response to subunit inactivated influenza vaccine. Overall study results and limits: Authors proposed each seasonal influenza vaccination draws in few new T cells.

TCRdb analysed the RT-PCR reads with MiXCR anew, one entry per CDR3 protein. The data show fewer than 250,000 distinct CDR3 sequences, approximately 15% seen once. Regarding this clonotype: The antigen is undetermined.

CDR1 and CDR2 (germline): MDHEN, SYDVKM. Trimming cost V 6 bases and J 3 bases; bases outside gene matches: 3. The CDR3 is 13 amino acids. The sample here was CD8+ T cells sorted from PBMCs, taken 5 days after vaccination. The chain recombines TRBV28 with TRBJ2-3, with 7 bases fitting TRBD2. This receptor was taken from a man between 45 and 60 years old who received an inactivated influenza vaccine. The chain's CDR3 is CASRTGRTDTQYF. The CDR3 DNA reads TGTGCCAGCAGGACCGGGAGGACAGATACGCAGTATTTT.